These 25 T cell receptor beta chains originate from one sample sequenced in a study of blood T cell repertoires in COVID-19. The protocol was immunoSEQ multiplex PCR, while the TCRdb copy is restricted to in-frame clones and leaves out a portion. This sample has a few hundred thousand clones, with 92% found just once. Material for sequencing was PBMCs or T cells enriched from blood (not recorded which). These receptors were taken from a woman younger than 45 who had recovered from COVID-19.

The chain recombines TRBV29-1 with TRBJ2-3; TRBD2 matches 8 bases. The length of the CDR3 is 16 residues. CDR1 and CDR2 from the germline V gene are SQVTM and ANQGSEA. The ends lost 0 bases at V and 2 bases at J; junction bases unmatched: 7. CDR3 protein: CSVEDLASGSTDTQYF. The CDR3 region has the DNA TGCAGCGTTGAAGATCTTGCTAGCGGGTCCACAGATACGCAGTATTTT.

The V and J genes are TRBV28 and TRBJ2-7; 7 bases align to TRBD1. Germline loops: CDR1 MDHEN, CDR2 SYDVKM. V dropped 5 bases and J dropped 0; count of bases not matched to a gene: 1. The CDR3 length is 13 residues. CDR3 coding DNA: TGTGCCAGCAGTGGGACAGACTCCTACGAGCAGTACTTC. Encoded protein: CASSGTDSYEQYF.

This rearrangement joins TRBV12-3 or TRBV12-4 to TRBJ2-7, with D maybe TRBD1 (6 bases). The CDR3 covers 13 residues. V was pared by 2 bases and J by 3 bases, with 8 bases between. In DNA form, the CDR3 reads TGTGCCAGCAGTTTAAGGGACATCTACGAGCAGTACTTC. Its translation is CASSLRDIYEQYF.

This clone appeared a few times. The chain joins TRBV5-6 to TRBJ1-2, with D possibly TRBD1 on 5 matching bases. The CDR3 extends over 13 amino acids. Germline loops: CDR1 SGHDT, CDR2 YYEEEE. V lost 4 bases and J 9 bases, leaving 16 bases between the germline ends. The CDR3 region is CASSHRGVMSYTF. The CDR3 bases are TGTGCCAGCAGCCACCGGGGGGTTATGAGCTACACCTTC.

The CDR3 bases are TGTGCCAGCAGTGAACAGGGGGGCACCTACAATGAGCAGTTCTTC. Its protein is CASSEQGGTYNEQFF. The chain combines TRBV2 with TRBJ2-1; possibly TRBD1 for D (7 bases). The germline V gene has CDR1 SNHLY and CDR2 FYNNEI. The CDR3 extends over 15 amino acids. The germline V and J ends were trimmed by 2 bases and 2 bases, with 10 bases remaining between them.

V usage is TRBV6-2 or TRBV6-3 and J usage is TRBJ2-7; TRBD1 is a possible D gene (6 bases). With 6 bases removed from V and 4 bases from J, the gap between germline ends came to 19 bases. Germline assignment: CDR1 MNHEY and CDR2 SVGEGT. CDR3 length: 15 residues. CDR3 nucleotides: TGTGCCAGCAGCTGGGACACCGCCCTAAATTACGAGCAGTACTTC. This encodes CASSWDTALNYEQYF.

This chain connects TRBV9 to TRBJ2-3, with 7 bases identical to TRBD2. In germline, CDR1 is SGDLS, CDR2 YYNGEE. The CDR3 contains 14 residues. V was pared by 3 bases and J by 2 bases, with 3 bases of the junction left unmatched. DNA of the CDR3: TGTGCCAGCAGCGCTCTAGCGGACACAGATACGCAGTATTTT. Translated: CASSALADTDTQYF.

The chain joins TRBV5-1 to TRBJ1-1, with 10 nucleotides matching TRBD1. Germline V CDR1 and CDR2: SGHRS, YFSETQ. Germline trimming cut 4 bases from V and 0 bases from J; bases unmatched to any gene: 6. The CDR3 is 16 residues long. CDR3 sequence reads: CASSPGTGEMNTEAFF. The CDR3 DNA sequence: TGCGCCAGCAGCCCAGGGACAGGGGAAATGAACACTGAAGCTTTCTTT.

The chain links TRBV28 to TRBJ2-7; D unresolved. The CDR3 is 14 residues long. Trimming stripped 8 bases from V and 2 bases from J, with 16 bases between. Germline lookup yields CDR1 MDHEN and CDR2 SYDVKM. Here the CDR3 reads CASGSPETAYEQYF. The CDR3, as DNA: TGTGCCAGCGGCTCCCCGGAGACGGCCTACGAGCAGTACTTC.

V gene TRBV25-1 combines with J gene TRBJ1-1; 8 positions agree with TRBD1. Germline CDR1 reads MGHDK; CDR2 reads SYGVNS. After removal of 4 bases from V and 4 bases from J, the junction contained 5 bases not matched to a gene. The CDR3 extends over 14 amino acids. CDR3 in DNA: TGTGCCAGCAGTGTCACAGGGGGAGGCACTGAAGCTTTCTTT. As protein: CASSVTGGGTEAFF.

This clone showed up just once. V gene TRBV5-5 combines with J gene TRBJ2-1; D is perhaps TRBD1 (5 bases). The V end was cut by 2 bases, the J end by 8 bases, with 20 bases between. Germline loops: CDR1 SGHKS, CDR2 YYEKEE (reference sequence). The CDR3 runs to 16 residues. CDR3: CASSLSVGVTRDEQFF. The CDR3 DNA reads TGTGCCAGCAGCTTAAGCGTAGGGGTTACCCGGGATGAGCAGTTCTTC.

The rearrangement joins TRBV3-1 (or the pseudogene TRBV3-2) to TRBJ2-5; possible D gene TRBD2, 6 bases. Trimming left V 1 base short and J 5 bases short, with 11 bases between. Germline CDR1 LGHDT, CDR2 YNNKEL (reference sequence). CDR3 length: 14 amino acids. The CDR3 protein is CASSQAGLVETQYF. The CDR3 bases are TGTGCCAGCAGCCAAGCGGGACTGGTGGAGACCCAGTACTTC.

The chain employs TRBV18 and TRBJ1-3; possibly TRBD1 for D (5 bases). Looked up from germline, CDR1 is KGHSH and CDR2 is LQKENI. V lost 3 bases, J lost 9 bases, and 18 bases lay in between. The CDR3 is 15 amino acids. In DNA form, the CDR3 reads TGTGCCAGCTCACCGGGACTTGTGGGTAGCGGCACCATATATTTT. Translated: CASSPGLVGSGTIYF.

V and J are TRBV9 and TRBJ1-3; a possible D gene is TRBD1 (6 bases). In germline, CDR1 is SGDLS, CDR2 YYNGEE. The ends were cut back, 3 bases at V and 8 bases at J, with 18 bases in the middle. The CDR3 runs to 15 residues. The chain's CDR3 is CASSGEGDRGDTIYF. CDR3 sequence (DNA): TGTGCCAGCAGCGGAGAGGGGGATCGGGGAGACACCATATATTTT.

The V call is TRBV28, the J call TRBJ1-5; tentatively, D is TRBD1 (5 bases). The CDR3 runs 14 residues. V lost 8 bases and J lost 6, with 17 bases in between. Germline lookup yields CDR1 MDHEN and CDR2 SYDVKM. DNA for the CDR3: TGTGCCAGCCGGGAGGGGCCGGCTGGTCAGCCCCAGCATTTT. Amino acid sequence: CASREGPAGQPQHF.

The CDR3 loop is CASSLWSTEAFF. DNA for the CDR3: TGTGCCAGCAGTTTATGGAGCACTGAAGCTTTCTTT. J is TRBJ1-1 and V is TRBV28; no reliable D call. The length of the CDR3 is 12 residues. Germline-derived CDR1 and CDR2 are MDHEN and SYDVKM. Trimming removed 0 bases from V and 4 bases from J, with 3 bases in between.

The chain combines TRBV7-8 with TRBJ2-1; the match to TRBD2 covers 13 bases. The CDR3 is 18 amino acids. The V and J ends lost 3 bases and 7 bases, in that order; junction bases with no gene match: 12. In germline, CDR1 is SGHVS, CDR2 FQNEAQ. The CDR3: CASSFRRPGTSGKNEQFF. The CDR3, as DNA: TGTGCCAGCAGCTTTCGCAGACCGGGGACTAGCGGGAAAAATGAGCAGTTCTTC.

This rearrangement joins TRBV28 to TRBJ2-5; 9 nucleotides agree with TRBD1. V gave up 9 bases and J gave up 5 bases; unmatched junction bases: 1. The CDR3 extends over 11 amino acids. CDR1 is MDHEN and CDR2 is SYDVKM in the germline V gene. The CDR3 spells CARGTGETQYF. CDR3 nucleotide sequence: TGTGCCAGGGGGACAGGGGAGACCCAGTACTTC.

V gene TRBV5-1 combines with J gene TRBJ2-2; no clear D. CDR3 size: 13 residues. Trimming pared 2 bases from V and 6 bases from J, leaving 8 bases between. Germline V gene data show CDR1 as SGHRS and CDR2 as YFSETQ. The CDR3 reads CASSFTVAGELFF. The CDR3, as DNA: TGCGCCAGCAGCTTTACAGTGGCCGGGGAGCTGTTTTTT.

This chain connects TRBV7-2 to TRBJ1-2, with 10 bases identical to TRBD1. Germline-derived CDR1 and CDR2 are SGHTA and FQGNSA. The CDR3 totals 17 residues. J was trimmed by 0 bases and V by 5 bases; bases with no gene match: 9. The CDR3 loop is CASSQRTGGLPNYGYTF. The CDR3 region has the DNA TGTGCCAGCAGCCAAAGGACAGGGGGTTTGCCTAACTATGGCTACACCTTC.

The V gene is TRBV3-1 (or the pseudogene TRBV3-2), the J gene TRBJ2-1; D is possibly TRBD1 (5 bases). This CDR3 comprises 11 residues. Germline V CDR1 and CDR2: LGHDT, YNNKEL (reference sequence). The V end lost 8 bases, the J end lost 3 bases, and 5 bases lay between the germline ends. The CDR3 spells CASQGYNEQFF. The CDR3 DNA reads as TGTGCCAGCCAGGGCTACAATGAGCAGTTCTTC.

This sequence joins TRBV5-1 and TRBJ2-1; D is perhaps TRBD1 (5 bases). CDR3 size: 13 residues. Per the germline V gene, CDR1 is SGHRS and CDR2 is YFSETQ. V dropped 4 bases and J dropped 10 bases, with 15 bases sitting between them. CDR3 in amino acids: CASSLTDSREQFF. The CDR3 bases are TGCGCCAGCAGCCTGACAGACAGTCGAGAGCAGTTCTTC.

The rearrangement links TRBV4-1 to TRBJ1-4; D unclear. This CDR3 spans 16 amino acids. Germline values: CDR1 MGHRA, CDR2 YSYEKL. V gave up 4 bases and J gave up 0 bases, with 12 bases separating them. CDR3: CASSPSYGATNEKLFF. The DNA of the CDR3 is TGCGCCAGCAGCCCTAGCTACGGGGCAACTAATGAAAAACTGTTTTTT.

This sequence joins TRBV24-1 and TRBJ2-2, with D perhaps TRBD1 (6 bases). In germline, CDR1 is KGHDR, CDR2 SFDVKD. Trimming left V 1 base short and J 1 base short, with 9 bases between. CDR3 length: 16 residues. CDR3 residues: CATSDFSDRNTGELFF. The CDR3 DNA follows: TGTGCCACCAGTGATTTCTCGGACAGGAACACCGGGGAGCTGTTTTTT.

This chain uses TRBV7-6 with TRBJ1-1, with TRBD1 matching 8 bases. CDR1 is SGHVS and CDR2 is FNYEAQ in the germline V gene. The CDR3 runs 18 residues. The J segment lost 3 bases and the V segment lost 1 base, leaving 13 bases of the junction unmatched. CDR3 in DNA: TGTGCCAGCAGCTTAGTTGCAGGGGGCTTACGGGGGTACACTGAAGCTTTCTTT. Translated: CASSLVAGGLRGYTEAFF. Filled out from reference TRBV7-6 and TRBJ1-1, the complete variable domain reads GAGVSQSPRYKVTKRGQDVALRCDPISGHVSLYWYRQALGQGPEFLTYFNYEAQQDKSGLPNDRFSAERPEGSISTLTIQRTEQRDSAMYRCASSLVAGGLRGYTEAFFGQGTRLTVV.